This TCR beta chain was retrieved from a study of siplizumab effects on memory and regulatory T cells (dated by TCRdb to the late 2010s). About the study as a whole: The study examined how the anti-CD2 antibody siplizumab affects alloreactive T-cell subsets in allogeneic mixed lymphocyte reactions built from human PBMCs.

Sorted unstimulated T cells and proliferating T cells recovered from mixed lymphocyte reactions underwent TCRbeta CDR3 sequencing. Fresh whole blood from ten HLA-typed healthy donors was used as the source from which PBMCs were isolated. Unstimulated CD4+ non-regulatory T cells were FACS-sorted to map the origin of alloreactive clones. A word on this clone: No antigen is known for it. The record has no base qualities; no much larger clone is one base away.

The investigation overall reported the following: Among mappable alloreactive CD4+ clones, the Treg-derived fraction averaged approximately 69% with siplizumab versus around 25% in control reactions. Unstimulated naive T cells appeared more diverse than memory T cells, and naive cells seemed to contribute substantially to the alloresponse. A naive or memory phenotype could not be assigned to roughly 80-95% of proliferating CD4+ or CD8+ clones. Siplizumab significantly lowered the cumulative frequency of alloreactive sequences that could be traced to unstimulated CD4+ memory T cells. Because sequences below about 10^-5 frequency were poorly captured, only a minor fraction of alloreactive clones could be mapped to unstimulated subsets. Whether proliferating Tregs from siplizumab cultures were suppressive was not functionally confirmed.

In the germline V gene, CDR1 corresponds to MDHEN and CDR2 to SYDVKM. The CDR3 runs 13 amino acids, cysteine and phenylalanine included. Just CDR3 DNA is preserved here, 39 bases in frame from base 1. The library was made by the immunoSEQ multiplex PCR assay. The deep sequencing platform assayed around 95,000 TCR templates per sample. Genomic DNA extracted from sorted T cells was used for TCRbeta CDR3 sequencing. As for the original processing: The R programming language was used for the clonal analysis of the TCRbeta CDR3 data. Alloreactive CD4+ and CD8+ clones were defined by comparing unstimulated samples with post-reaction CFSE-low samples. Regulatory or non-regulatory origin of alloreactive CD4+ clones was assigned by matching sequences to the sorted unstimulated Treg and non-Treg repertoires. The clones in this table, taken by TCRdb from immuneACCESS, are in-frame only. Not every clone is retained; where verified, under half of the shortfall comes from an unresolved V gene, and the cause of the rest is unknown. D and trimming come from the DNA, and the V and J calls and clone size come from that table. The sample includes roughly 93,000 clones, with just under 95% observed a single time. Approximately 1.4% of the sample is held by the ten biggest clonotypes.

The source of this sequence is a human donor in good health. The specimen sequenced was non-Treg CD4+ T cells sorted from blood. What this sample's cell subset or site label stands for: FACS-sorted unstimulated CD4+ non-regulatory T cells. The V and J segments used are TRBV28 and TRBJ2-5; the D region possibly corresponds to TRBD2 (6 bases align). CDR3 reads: CAAGTLARGTQYF. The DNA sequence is TGTGCGGCCGGGACTCTGGCCCGGGGGACCCAGTACTTC.